The 30 T cell receptor beta chains below were found in one sample sequenced in a study of blood T cell repertoires in COVID-19. Assay used: immunoSEQ multiplex PCR; TCRdb lists only in-frame clones, some missing. The sample contains about 210,000 clones, 65% to 90% of which appear only once. Sequencing used PBMCs or T cells enriched from blood (not recorded which). Receptors were obtained from a woman aged 40 to 50 with acute COVID-19.

The genes are TRBV6-5 and TRBJ2-1; 8 bases match TRBD2. The length of the CDR3 is 14 residues. Germline trimming cut 4 bases from V and 9 bases from J; bases unmatched to any gene: 8. Per germline, CDR1 MNHEY and CDR2 SVGAGI. CDR3 region: CASSSGLVGSEQFF. Here the CDR3 DNA reads TGTGCCAGCAGTTCGGGACTAGTCGGGTCTGAGCAGTTCTTC.

The chain combines TRBV28 with TRBJ2-1, with TRBD2 matching over 7 bases. Germline values: CDR1 MDHEN, CDR2 SYDVKM. The CDR3 loop spans 15 amino acids. Trimming at V came to 6 bases and at J to 0 bases, leaving 5 bases not matched to a gene. The DNA of the CDR3 is TGTGCCAGCAGGGGAGGGGACGACTCCTACAATGAGCAGTTCTTC. Its protein product is CASRGGDDSYNEQFF.

V and J are TRBV29-1 and TRBJ2-1, with D perhaps matching TRBD2 (6 bases). V was trimmed by 8 bases and J by 9 bases, leaving 11 bases between them. Germline V gene lookup returns CDR1 SQVTM and CDR2 ANQGSEA. This CDR3 comprises 10 residues. The CDR3, as DNA: TGCAGCTTCCGGGACTCTGAGCAGTTCTTC. Protein: CSFRDSEQFF.

This chain links TRBV27 with TRBJ1-2; 7 bases fit TRBD1. The CDR3 consists of 14 residues. The J segment lost 7 bases and the V segment lost 8 bases, leaving 13 bases of the junction unmatched. From germline, CDR1 is MNHEY and CDR2 SMNVEV (reference sequence). The CDR3 here is CASREGARGPGYTF. The CDR3 nucleotides read TGTGCCAGCCGCGAGGGGGCTCGCGGCCCTGGCTACACCTTC.

V and J are TRBV11-2 and TRBJ2-1; 9 positions match TRBD2. The CDR3 sequence is 14 residues long. The V gene end was trimmed by 1 base and the J gene end by 6 bases; junction bases not matched to a gene: 1. Germline assignment: CDR1 SGHAT and CDR2 FQNNGV. Here the CDR3 reads CASSLVREGNEQFF. CDR3 nucleotide sequence: TGTGCCAGCAGCTTAGTGCGGGAGGGCAATGAGCAGTTCTTC.

This rearrangement joins TRBV5-1 to TRBJ2-3, with TRBD1 matching 7 bases. Unmatched junction bases numbered 5, after V lost 4 bases and J lost 0 bases. CDR3 length: 15 residues. The germline V gene encodes CDR1 SGHRS and CDR2 YFSETQ. CDR3 DNA: TGCGCCAGCAGCAGGCAACAGGGGAGCACAGATACGCAGTATTTT. Translation: CASSRQQGSTDTQYF.

This sequence joins TRBV19 and TRBJ1-6; 11 bases map to TRBD1. The CDR3 length is 16 residues. Looked up from germline, CDR1 is LNHDA and CDR2 is SQIVND (reference sequence). V lost 4 bases and J lost 9; bases outside the gene matches: 8. The CDR3, as DNA: TGTGCCAGTAGTAAACACCGGACAGGGGGCCTTTCACCCCTCCACTTT. Translated: CASSKHRTGGLSPLHF.

This chain uses TRBV2 with TRBJ2-3; D unresolved. Between the trimmed V and J ends, which lost 5 bases and 8 bases, there was a span of 11 bases. The germline gives CDR1 SNHLY, CDR2 FYNNEI. This CDR3 is built from 12 residues. The CDR3 loop is CASSPVPRTQYF. The CDR3 DNA sequence: TGTGCCAGCAGTCCGGTCCCGCGTACGCAGTATTTT.

The chain combines TRBV7-9 with TRBJ2-2; D is unclear. Trimming stripped 2 bases from V and 7 bases from J, with 2 bases between. This CDR3 spans 11 amino acids. Germline-derived CDR1 and CDR2 are SEHNR and FQNEAQ (reference sequence). CDR3 DNA: TGTGCCAGCAGCTTACACGGGGAGCTGTTTTTT. Protein sequence: CASSLHGELFF.

The chain links TRBV9 to TRBJ2-1, with TRBD2 identical over 12 bases. CDR3 length: 17 residues. The germline gives CDR1 SGDLS, CDR2 YYNGEE. J gave up 4 bases and V 3 bases, and 8 bases lay outside the gene matches. The CDR3 reads CASSERTSGKGYNEQFF. CDR3 coding DNA: TGTGCCAGCAGCGAGAGGACTAGCGGGAAAGGGTACAATGAGCAGTTCTTC. Together with reference TRBV9 and TRBJ2-1, the CDR3 gives the full variable domain: DSGVTQTPKHLITATGQRVTLRCSPRSGDLSVYWYQQSLDQGLQFLIQYYNGEERAKGNILERFSAQQFPDLHSELNLSSLELGDSALYFCASSERTSGKGYNEQFFGPGTRLTVL.

The chain's CDR3 is CASSVGQGPYEQYF. CDR3 DNA sequence: TGTGCCAGCAGCGTAGGACAGGGCCCCTACGAGCAGTACTTC. This sequence joins TRBV9 and TRBJ2-7; 7 nucleotides agree with TRBD1. With 0 bases clipped from V and 2 bases from J, the junction kept 2 bases outside the gene matches. Germline V CDR1 and CDR2: SGDLS, YYNGEE. The CDR3 runs to 14 residues.

The chain uses TRBV28 and TRBJ1-2; D is undetermined. Germline lookup yields CDR1 MDHEN and CDR2 SYDVKM. V shed 6 bases and J shed 0 bases, with 2 bases lying between them. The CDR3 sequence is 11 residues long. CDR3: CASSTNYGYTF. CDR3 nucleotide sequence: TGTGCCAGCAGCACTAACTATGGCTACACCTTC.

The chain couples TRBV6-5 to TRBJ2-1; possible D gene TRBD2, 5 bases. This CDR3 is 15 amino acids long. Germline V gives CDR1 MNHEY, CDR2 SVGAGI. V was pared by 3 bases and J by 4 bases, with 13 bases between. The CDR3 nucleotides are TGTGCCAGCAGTTATCTAGCCCTACGGTACAATGAGCAGTTCTTC. It specifies CASSYLALRYNEQFF.

The chain recombines TRBV28 with TRBJ1-5; no clear D gene. Germline CDR1 reads MDHEN; CDR2 reads SYDVKM. The CDR3 runs 13 residues. V lost 6 bases, J lost 1 base, and 7 bases lay in between. CDR3 region: CASRTGSNQPQHF. The CDR3 coding sequence is TGTGCCAGCAGGACGGGGAGCAATCAGCCCCAGCATTTT.

V and J are TRBV9 and TRBJ2-1, with D possibly TRBD2 on 6 matching bases. Trimming removed 0 bases from V and 5 bases from J, with 9 bases in between. The CDR3 runs 14 residues. Germline CDR1 SGDLS, CDR2 YYNGEE. The CDR3 here is CASSVGLADNEQFF. Here the CDR3 DNA reads TGTGCCAGCAGCGTAGGGTTAGCGGACAATGAGCAGTTCTTC.

The rearrangement joins TRBV19 to TRBJ2-3; tentatively, D is TRBD1 (6 bases). Germline loops: CDR1 LNHDA, CDR2 SQIVND (reference sequence). The CDR3 has 15 amino acids. Trimming removed 2 bases from V and 3 bases from J, with 12 bases in between. In DNA form, the CDR3 reads TGTGCCAGTAGTATACTGGGGGCGCAAACAGATACGCAGTATTTT. It encodes CASSILGAQTDTQYF.

This clone showed up just once. This chain joins TRBV9 and TRBJ1-1, with 7 bases fitting TRBD1. Trimming cost V 5 bases and J 6 bases; bases outside gene matches: 10. The CDR3 is made up of 14 amino acids. Germline V gives CDR1 SGDLS, CDR2 YYNGEE. Here the CDR3 reads CASRGQAASAEAFF. The CDR3 region has the DNA TGTGCCAGCAGAGGACAGGCCGCTTCGGCTGAAGCTTTCTTT.

The V and J genes are TRBV29-1 and TRBJ1-1; weak D call: TRBD1 (5 bases). V was shortened by 6 bases and J by 1 base, with 12 bases between the two germline ends. This CDR3 spans 13 amino acids. Germline assignment: CDR1 SQVTM and CDR2 ANQGSEA. In DNA form, the CDR3 reads TGCAGCGTCCTGAAGCAGGGGAACACTGAAGCTTTCTTT. Translating it yields CSVLKQGNTEAFF. Full variable domain (rest looked up from reference TRBV29-1 and TRBJ1-1): SAVISQKPSRDICQRGTSLTIQCQVDSQVTMMFWYRQQPGQSLTLIATANQGSEATYESGFVIDKFPISRPNLTFSTLTVSNMSPEDSSIYLCSVLKQGNTEAFFGQGTRLTVV.

This clone appeared once. The chain combines TRBV18 with TRBJ2-5; D is possibly TRBD1 (6 bases). CDR1 KGHSH and CDR2 LQKENI come from the germline V gene. Deletions cut 3 bases from V and 2 bases from J, with 13 bases between. CDR3 length: 15 amino acids. In DNA, the CDR3 is TGTGCCAGCTCACCCCAGGACAGAGGACAAGAGACCCAGTACTTC. Translation gives CASSPQDRGQETQYF.

The sample holds one count of this clone. The V call is TRBV5-1, the J call TRBJ1-6; 9 bases match TRBD1. Germline-derived CDR1 and CDR2 are SGHRS and YFSETQ. The CDR3 consists of 12 residues. Losses at the gene ends were 7 bases for V and 9 bases for J; bases not matched to a gene: 2. CDR3 sequence reads: CASGTGSSPLHF. DNA for the CDR3: TGCGCCAGCGGGACAGGGAGTTCACCCCTCCACTTT.

The rearrangement uses TRBV7-9 and TRBJ2-1; 8 positions agree with TRBD1. The CDR3 totals 15 residues. CDR1 SEHNR and CDR2 FQNEAQ come from the germline V gene (reference sequence). V shed 7 bases, J shed 2 bases, and the junction held 7 bases outside the gene matches. As DNA, the CDR3 is TGTGCCAGCACCCAATGGGACAGGACCTACAATGAGCAGTTCTTC. This encodes CASTQWDRTYNEQFF.

The CDR3 bases are TGTGCCAGCCTTCGAAGCCCCCAAGAGACCCAGTACTTC. Its protein is CASLRSPQETQYF. This chain joins TRBV18 and TRBJ2-5; no definite D call. The ends were cut back, 8 bases at V and 1 base at J, with 11 bases in the middle. The germline gives CDR1 KGHSH, CDR2 LQKENI. The CDR3 consists of 13 residues.

V gene TRBV6-2 or TRBV6-3 combines with J gene TRBJ2-3; possibly TRBD1 for D (6 bases). The CDR3 totals 18 residues. Germline values: CDR1 MNHEY, CDR2 SVGEGT. Trimming cost V 2 bases and J 1 base, with 19 bases left between them. CDR3 coding DNA: TGTGCCAGCAGTTACGGGACACACAGGGCTTGGGGCACAGATACGCAGTATTTT. As protein: CASSYGTHRAWGTDTQYF.

The J gene is TRBJ2-7, the V gene TRBV28, with 8 bases that match TRBD2. Germline CDR1 and CDR2: MDHEN and SYDVKM. The CDR3 loop spans 14 amino acids. J lost 6 bases, V lost 2 bases, and 6 bases had no gene match. In DNA, the CDR3 is TGTGCCAGCAGTTTAATTGGGACTAGTCCCGAGCAGTACTTC. It is translated as CASSLIGTSPEQYF.

V gene TRBV7-2 combines with J gene TRBJ1-5; 12 positions agree with TRBD1. CDR1 and CDR2 (germline): SGHTA, FQGNSA. The CDR3 loop spans 16 amino acids. With 2 bases clipped from V and 7 bases from J, the junction kept 6 bases outside the gene matches. In DNA, the CDR3 is TGTGCCAGCAGCTTAAGGGGACAGGGGGCCGGACAGCCCCAGCATTTT. Protein product: CASSLRGQGAGQPQHF.

The chain joins TRBV2 to TRBJ2-2; 11 bases match TRBD1. The CDR3 totals 18 residues. V trimming: 1 base; J trimming: 6 bases; junction bases outside the gene matches: 10. The germline gives CDR1 SNHLY, CDR2 FYNNEI. The CDR3: CASSEGGRTGGFSGELFF. As DNA, the CDR3 is TGTGCCAGCAGTGAAGGAGGGAGGACAGGGGGCTTTTCCGGGGAGCTGTTTTTT.

The V gene is TRBV28, the J gene TRBJ1-5, with D perhaps matching TRBD1 (5 bases). Germline V CDR1 and CDR2: MDHEN, SYDVKM. Trimming removed 11 bases at V and 0 bases at J, with 11 bases between. The CDR3 runs to 13 residues. CDR3 sequence: CAARGLSNQPQHF. CDR3 bases: TGTGCCGCTCGGGGACTTAGCAATCAGCCCCAGCATTTT.

The rearrangement links TRBV5-1 to TRBJ2-1, with 8 bases matching TRBD1. V was clipped by 0 bases and J by 6 bases; unmatched bases: 5. The V gene's germline CDR1 is SGHRS and CDR2 YFSETQ. The CDR3 runs to 15 residues. The CDR3 DNA sequence: TGCGCCAGCAGCTTGGTTCAGGGGGCGGTCAATGAGCAGTTCTTC. Its translation: CASSLVQGAVNEQFF.

About this clone itself: The same CDR3 is also encoded by other DNA sequences in this sample. The chain couples TRBV6-5 to TRBJ2-1, with TRBD2 matching 10 bases. Per the germline V gene, CDR1 is MNHEY and CDR2 is SVGAGI. The J segment lost 6 bases and the V segment lost 4 bases, leaving 6 bases of the junction unmatched. The CDR3 has 15 residues. The CDR3 bases are TGTGCCAGCAGTTCATTAGCGGGAGGAGGCAATGAGCAGTTCTTC. Amino acids: CASSSLAGGGNEQFF.

CDR3 nucleotide sequence: TGTGCCACCGAGGGACTAGGATACAATGAGCAGTTCTTC. Its translation is CATEGLGYNEQFF. This chain uses TRBV24-1 with TRBJ2-1; 8 positions agree with TRBD2. The CDR3 has 13 residues. Germline V gene data show CDR1 as KGHDR and CDR2 as SFDVKD. V gave up 9 bases and J gave up 4 bases; unmatched junction bases: 4.